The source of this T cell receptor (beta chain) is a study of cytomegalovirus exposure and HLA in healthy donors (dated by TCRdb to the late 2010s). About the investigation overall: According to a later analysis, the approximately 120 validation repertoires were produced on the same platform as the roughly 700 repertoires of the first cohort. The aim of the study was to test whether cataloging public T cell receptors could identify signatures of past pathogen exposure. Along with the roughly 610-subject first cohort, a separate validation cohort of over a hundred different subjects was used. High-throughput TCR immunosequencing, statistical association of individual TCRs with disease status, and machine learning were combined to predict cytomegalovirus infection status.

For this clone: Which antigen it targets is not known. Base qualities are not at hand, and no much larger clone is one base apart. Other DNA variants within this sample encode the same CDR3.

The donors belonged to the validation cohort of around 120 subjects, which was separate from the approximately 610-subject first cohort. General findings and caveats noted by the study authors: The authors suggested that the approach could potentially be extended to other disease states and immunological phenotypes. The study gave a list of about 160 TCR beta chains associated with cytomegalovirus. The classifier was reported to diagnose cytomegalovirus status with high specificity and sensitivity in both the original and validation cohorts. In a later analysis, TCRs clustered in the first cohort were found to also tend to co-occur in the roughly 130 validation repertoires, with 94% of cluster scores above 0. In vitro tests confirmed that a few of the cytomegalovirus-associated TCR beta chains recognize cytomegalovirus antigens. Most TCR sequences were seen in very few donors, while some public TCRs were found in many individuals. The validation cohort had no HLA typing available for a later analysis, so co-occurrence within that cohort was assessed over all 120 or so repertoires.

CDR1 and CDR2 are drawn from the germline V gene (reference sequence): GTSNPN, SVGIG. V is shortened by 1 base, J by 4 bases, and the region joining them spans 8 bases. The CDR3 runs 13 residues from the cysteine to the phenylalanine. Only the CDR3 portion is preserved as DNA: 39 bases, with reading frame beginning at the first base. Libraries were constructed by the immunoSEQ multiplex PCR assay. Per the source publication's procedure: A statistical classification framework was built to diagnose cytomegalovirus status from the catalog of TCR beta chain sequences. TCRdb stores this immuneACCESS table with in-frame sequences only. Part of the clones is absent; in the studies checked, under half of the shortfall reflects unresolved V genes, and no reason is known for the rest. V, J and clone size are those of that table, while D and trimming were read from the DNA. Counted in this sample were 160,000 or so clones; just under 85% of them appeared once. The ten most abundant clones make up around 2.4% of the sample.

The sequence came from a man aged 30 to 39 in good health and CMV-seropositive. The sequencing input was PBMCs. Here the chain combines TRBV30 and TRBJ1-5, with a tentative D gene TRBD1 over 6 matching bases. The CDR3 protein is CAWSDRVNQPQHF. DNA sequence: TGTGCCTGGAGTGACAGGGTGAATCAGCCCCAGCATTTT.